A single sample gave rise to the 19 T cell receptor beta chains below, sequenced in a study of blood T cell repertoires in COVID-19. Clones were sequenced by immunoSEQ multiplex PCR, and TCRdb holds only the in-frame ones, with some missing. The sample has a few hundred thousand clones; 70% to 85% are singletons. Sequenced: peripheral blood. All receptors derive from a human donor with COVID-19, enrolled during active disease. The donor label of this sample is uncertain.

The V gene is TRBV6-6, the J gene TRBJ2-2; 10 bases line up with TRBD1. Trimming cost V 1 base and J 6 bases; bases outside gene matches: 2. Germline CDR1 reads MNHNY; CDR2 reads SVGAGI (reference sequence). The CDR3 covers 15 residues. CDR3 in amino acids: CASSYLGQGAGELFF. CDR3 sequence (DNA): TGTGCCAGCAGTTACTTAGGACAGGGGGCCGGGGAGCTGTTTTTT.

This clone showed up just once. This chain joins TRBV7-3 and TRBJ1-1; D call uncertain. V was clipped by 5 bases and J by 3 bases, with 16 bases between them. Germline CDR1 SGHTA, CDR2 FQGTGA. There are 15 residues in the CDR3. Here the CDR3 DNA reads TGTGCCAGCAGCCCCCGGCCTCGGGTGTACACTGAAGCTTTCTTT. This encodes CASSPRPRVYTEAFF.

The rearrangement uses TRBV19 and TRBJ2-3; 9 nucleotides match TRBD2. The ends lost 2 bases at V and 4 bases at J; junction bases unmatched: 10. The CDR3 length is 17 residues. Germline CDR1 and CDR2: LNHDA and SQIVND (reference sequence). The CDR3 is CASSISGAGGPSDTQYF. The CDR3 DNA follows: TGTGCCAGTAGTATATCTGGGGCGGGAGGGCCCTCAGATACGCAGTATTTT.

V and J are TRBV5-4 and TRBJ2-7; 8 bases line up with TRBD1. The CDR3 extends over 15 amino acids. Germline loops: CDR1 SGHNT, CDR2 YYREEE (reference sequence). Trimming took 4 bases from V and 6 from J; bases not matched to a gene: 12. CDR3 in amino acids: CASSGAGTGLVEQYF. The CDR3 coding sequence is TGTGCCAGCAGCGGCGCCGGGACAGGTCTAGTCGAGCAGTACTTC.

The chain has TRBV6-1 and TRBJ1-1; 7 bases align to TRBD1. Germline V CDR1 and CDR2: MNHNS, SASEGT. V was pared by 2 bases and J by 3 bases, with 6 bases of the junction left unmatched. The CDR3 consists of 15 residues. This CDR3 reads CASSENSDRDTEAFF. DNA for the CDR3: TGTGCCAGCAGTGAAAATTCCGACAGGGACACTGAAGCTTTCTTT.

The chain links TRBV9 to TRBJ2-2; no reliable D call. The V gene's germline CDR1 is SGDLS and CDR2 YYNGEE. This CDR3 comprises 15 residues. Trimming took 0 bases from V and 7 from J, leaving 13 bases between them. The CDR3 DNA reads as TGTGCCAGCAGCGTAGACCCCCGCGCGCGCGGGGAGCTGTTTTTT. Protein: CASSVDPRARGELFF.

V is TRBV7-2 and J is TRBJ1-2; D ambiguous. The CDR3 runs to 14 residues. Trimming took off 1 base at V and 10 bases at J, with 16 bases between the two ends. Germline V CDR1 and CDR2: SGHTA, FQGNSA. The DNA for the CDR3 is TGTGCCAGCAGCTTAGTTGCGGCCCAGAGTGCCTACACCTTC. It translates to CASSLVAAQSAYTF.

The chain is built from TRBV28 and TRBJ2-7; 7 positions match TRBD1. CDR1 MDHEN and CDR2 SYDVKM come from the germline V gene. V lost 5 bases to trimming and J lost 0 bases; unmatched junction nucleotides: 7. This CDR3 has 15 amino acids. The CDR3 DNA sequence: TGTGCCAGCAGTGCGAGGGGGCAGAGCTCCTACGAGCAGTACTTC. Encoded protein: CASSARGQSSYEQYF.

The chain is built from TRBV15 and TRBJ2-7; D may be TRBD2 (6 bases). Trimming took 4 bases from V and 6 from J, leaving 19 bases between them. Germline lookup yields CDR1 LNHNV and CDR2 YYDKDF (reference sequence). CDR3 size: 15 residues. The CDR3, as DNA: TGTGCCACCAGCATCCGCCGGGACTTTGACGGCGAGCAGTACTTC. It yields the protein CATSIRRDFDGEQYF. Full variable domain (missing parts from reference TRBV15 and TRBJ2-7): DAMVIQNPRYQVTQFGKPVTLSCSQTLNHNVMYWYQQKSSQAPKLLFHYYDKDFNNEADTPDNFQSRRPNTSFCFLDIRSPGLGDTAMYLCATSIRRDFDGEQYFGPGTRLTVT.

The chain combines TRBV5-6 with TRBJ1-5; possible D gene TRBD1, 6 bases. V was pared by 0 bases and J by 7 bases, with 11 bases between. Germline CDR1 is SGHDT and CDR2 is YYEEEE. The CDR3 extends over 14 amino acids. The DNA of the CDR3 is TGTGCCAGCAGCTTGGCACAGGGCGGACAGCCCCAGCATTTT. This sequence encodes CASSLAQGGQPQHF.

The chain employs TRBV11-1 and TRBJ2-1; possibly TRBD1 for D (6 bases). V was pared by 3 bases and J by 8 bases, with 14 bases between. The CDR3 totals 14 residues. CDR1 SGHAT and CDR2 FQDESV come from the germline V gene (reference sequence). The CDR3 region is CASSFRPQGYEQFF. The CDR3 nucleotides are TGTGCCAGCAGCTTCCGTCCTCAGGGGTATGAGCAGTTCTTC. Based on the CDR3 plus reference TRBV11-1 and TRBJ2-1, the full variable domain is EAEVAQSPRYKITEKSQAVAFWCDPISGHATLYWYRQILGQGPELLVQFQDESVVDDSQLPKDRFSAERLKGVDSTLKIQPAELGDSAMYLCASSFRPQGYEQFFGPGTRLTVL.

The CDR3 bases are TGTGCCAGCAGTTACTTATGGGGGGGTGGTGGAAACACCATATATTTT. It is translated as CASSYLWGGGGNTIYF. This rearrangement joins TRBV6-5 to TRBJ1-3; perhaps TRBD1 as D (5 bases). CDR3 length equals 16 residues. Looked up from germline, CDR1 is MNHEY and CDR2 is SVGAGI. Trimming stripped 1 base from V and 3 bases from J, with 13 bases between.

The rearrangement uses TRBV19 and TRBJ1-3; 8 bases align to TRBD1. This CDR3 has 16 residues. From germline, CDR1 is LNHDA and CDR2 SQIVND (reference sequence). The V segment lost 9 bases and the J segment 4 bases; nucleotides outside the gene matches: 14. This CDR3 is CASTGGKRITGNTIYF. Here the CDR3 DNA reads TGTGCCAGCACAGGGGGTAAGAGAATAACAGGAAACACCATATATTTT.

This clone was seen only once. This rearrangement joins TRBV5-1 to TRBJ1-1, with TRBD1 matching over 7 bases. V was clipped by 4 bases and J by 1 base; unmatched bases: 7. Germline assignment: CDR1 SGHRS and CDR2 YFSETQ. The CDR3 consists of 15 residues. CDR3 in DNA: TGCGCCAGCAGCGTGAGACAGGGCGGGAACACTGAAGCTTTCTTT. This encodes CASSVRQGGNTEAFF.

This sequence joins TRBV6-2 or TRBV6-3 and TRBJ2-2; 7 nucleotides align to TRBD2. CDR3 size: 15 residues. CDR1 MNHEY and CDR2 SVGEGT come from the germline V gene. The ends lost 0 bases at V and 8 bases at J; junction bases unmatched: 6. The CDR3 protein is CASSYSSAGEGELFF. The CDR3 bases are TGTGCCAGCAGTTACTCGTCGGCGGGAGAAGGGGAGCTGTTTTTT.

The chain has TRBV19 and TRBJ1-2; a possible D gene is TRBD1 (6 bases). Germline CDR1 reads LNHDA; CDR2 reads SQIVND (reference sequence). The CDR3 covers 10 residues. V was trimmed by 9 bases and J by 8 bases, leaving 10 bases between them. CDR3 in amino acids: CASYREGYTF. The CDR3 DNA reads TGTGCCAGCTACAGGGAGGGCTACACCTTC.

CDR3 amino acids: CASSRGRDSPYEQYF. The CDR3 DNA follows: TGTGCCAGCAGCCGAGGGCGGGACAGTCCCTACGAGCAGTACTTC. V and J are TRBV6-6 and TRBJ2-7, with D maybe TRBD1 (7 bases). This CDR3 region has 15 residues. V was clipped by 6 bases and J by 2 bases, with 17 bases between them. Per germline, CDR1 MNHNY and CDR2 SVGAGI (reference sequence).

The chain combines TRBV9 with TRBJ2-5; 14 bases line up with TRBD2. V lost 4 bases and J lost 5; bases outside the gene matches: 7. CDR3 length equals 16 residues. The germline gives CDR1 SGDLS, CDR2 YYNGEE. In DNA form, the CDR3 reads TGTGCCAGCAGCCGACTAGCGGGAGGGCTAATGGAGACCCAGTACTTC. Protein product: CASSRLAGGLMETQYF.

The chain combines TRBV13 with TRBJ2-1; weak D call: TRBD1 (6 bases). The V and J ends lost 6 bases and 8 bases respectively, with 14 bases between them. There are 13 residues in the CDR3. Germline CDR1 PRHDT, CDR2 FYEKMQ (reference sequence). The CDR3 DNA follows: TGTGCCAGCAGATTTAGGGGGAGTGATGAGCAGTTCTTC. Amino acids: CASRFRGSDEQFF.